The source of this TCR beta chain is a study of blood T cell repertoires in COVID-19. Study overall: PBMCs, B-cell-depleted T cells, or T cells provided the cDNA or gDNA that made up the material.

Authors' processing steps: Amplifying reference gene primers gave estimates of nucleated cell counts. Produced via immunoSEQ multiplex PCR; TCRdb's table is partial and in-frame only. V, J and clone size were drawn from that table, and D and trimming were deduced from the DNA. The table shows about 210,000 clones, with 83% occurring only once. Sequencing was performed on peripheral blood. This TCR derives from a woman aged 40 to 55 with active or convalescent COVID-19.

The CDR3 coding sequence is TGTGCCAGCAGCGTAAGGGACAGCTACAATCAGCCCCAGCATTTT. It codes for CASSVRDSYNQPQHF. The chain recombines TRBV7-8 with TRBJ1-5; 7 positions match TRBD1. Trimming took 5 bases from V and 3 from J; bases not matched to a gene: 7. Germline V CDR1 and CDR2: SGHVS, FQNEAQ. The CDR3 contains 15 residues.